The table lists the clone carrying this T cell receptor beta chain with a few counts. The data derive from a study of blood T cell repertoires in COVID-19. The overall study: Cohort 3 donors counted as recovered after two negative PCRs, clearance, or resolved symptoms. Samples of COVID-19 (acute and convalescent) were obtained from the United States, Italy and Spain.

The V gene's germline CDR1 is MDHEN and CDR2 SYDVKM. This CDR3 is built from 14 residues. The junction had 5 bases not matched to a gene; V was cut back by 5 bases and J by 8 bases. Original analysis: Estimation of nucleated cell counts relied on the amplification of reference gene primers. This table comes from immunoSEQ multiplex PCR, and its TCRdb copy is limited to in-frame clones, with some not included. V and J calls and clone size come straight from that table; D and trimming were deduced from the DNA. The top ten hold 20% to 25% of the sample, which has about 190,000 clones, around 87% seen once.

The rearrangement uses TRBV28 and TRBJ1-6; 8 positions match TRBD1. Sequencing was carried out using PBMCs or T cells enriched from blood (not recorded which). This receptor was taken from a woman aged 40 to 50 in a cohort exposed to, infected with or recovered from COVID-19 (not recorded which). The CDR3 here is CASSGPTGDSPLHF. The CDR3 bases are TGTGCCAGCAGTGGACCGACAGGGGATTCACCCCTCCACTTT.